Shown below are 23 T cell receptor beta chains from a single sample sequenced in a study of T cells in Graves' hyperthyroidism and ophthalmopathy. The CDR3 regions of TCR beta were amplified from RNA transcripts. HTBI primers were used for first-round RT-PCR of the TCR CDR3. TCRdb reprocessed the multiplex PCR reads with MiXCR, giving one entry per CDR3 protein. The table has 250,000 to 300,000 distinct CDR3 sequences, about 15% seen once. Sequences were obtained from blood. Source of these receptors: a woman aged 40 to 49 with Graves' hyperthyroidism that later progressed to Graves' ophthalmopathy.

This chain connects TRBV2 to TRBJ1-2; TRBD1 is a possible D gene (6 bases). The V end was cut by 5 bases, the J end by 4 bases, with 11 bases between. The CDR3 has 13 amino acids. In germline, CDR1 is SNHLY, CDR2 FYNNEI. The CDR3 protein is CASSTRGAYGYTF. The CDR3 DNA reads as TGTGCCAGCAGTACCCGGGGGGCCTATGGCTACACCTTC.

This clonotype occurred many times. The DNA of the CDR3 is TGTGCCAGCCGTTATTACAGAGAAGCTTTCTTT. Protein: CASRYYREAFF. This chain uses TRBV11-2 with TRBJ1-1, with D unresolved. Trimming left V 8 bases short and J 8 bases short, with 12 bases between. This CDR3 contains 11 residues. Germline CDR1 reads SGHAT; CDR2 reads FQNNGV.

The chain couples TRBV20-1 to TRBJ1-1; 7 nucleotides match TRBD1. From germline, CDR1 is DFQATT and CDR2 SNEGSKA (reference sequence). After removal of 3 bases from V and 7 bases from J, the junction contained 5 bases not matched to a gene. This CDR3 has 12 residues. The CDR3 protein is CSARAGQLEAFF. DNA of the CDR3: TGCAGTGCTAGGGCGGGACAGCTTGAAGCTTTCTTT.

The chain recombines TRBV5-1 with TRBJ2-7, with D tentatively TRBD1 (5 bases). Germline CDR1 is SGHRS and CDR2 is YFSETQ. The CDR3 is made up of 12 amino acids. With 3 bases removed from V and 5 bases from J, the gap between germline ends came to 9 bases. The CDR3 reads CASSSRDNEQYF. Here the CDR3 DNA reads TGCGCCAGCAGCTCCAGGGATAACGAGCAGTACTTC.

This chain uses TRBV19 with TRBJ2-2; 7 bases align to TRBD2. Germline assignment: CDR1 LNHDA and CDR2 SQIVND (reference sequence). With 7 bases clipped from V and 6 bases from J, the junction kept 8 bases outside the gene matches. This CDR3 comprises 14 residues. The CDR3 DNA sequence: TGTGCCAGTACCTGGGGAGGGCCGGCCGGGGAGCTGTTTTTT. Protein sequence: CASTWGGPAGELFF.

This clonotype occurred many times. The rearrangement uses TRBV28 and TRBJ2-7, with a possible D match to TRBD2 (6 bases). The CDR3 spans 15 residues. Germline V lookup: CDR1 MDHEN, CDR2 SYDVKM. Trimming removed 7 bases at V and 2 bases at J, with 18 bases between. CDR3 amino acids: CASINSGTPTYEQYF. CDR3 sequence (DNA): TGTGCCAGCATTAATTCCGGGACTCCCACCTACGAGCAGTACTTC.

The chain combines TRBV7-9 with TRBJ1-1; 7 bases line up with TRBD1. This CDR3 spans 17 amino acids. With 4 bases clipped from V and 2 bases from J, the junction kept 13 bases outside the gene matches. Looked up from germline, CDR1 is SEHNR and CDR2 is FQNEAQ (reference sequence). The CDR3 loop reads CASSSYRDSTSNTEAFF. DNA for the CDR3: TGTGCCAGCAGCTCTTACCGGGACAGCACGTCAAACACTGAAGCTTTCTTT.

A note on this clonotype: Because the CDR3's place on the DNA is in doubt, the DNA is left out and the CDR3 is given as listed by TCRdb. The CDR3 region is CASTPWVFWQPQHF. V is TRBV19 and J is TRBJ1-5; the D call of TRBD1 is as the table states it, not checked on the DNA. The germline V gene encodes CDR1 LNHDA and CDR2 SQIVND (reference sequence). Inclusive of both ends, the CDR3 amounts to 14 amino acids.

This clonotype was seen more than once but under ten times. This sequence may be a read error, since a much larger clone differs from it by one base. This chain connects TRBV7-9 to TRBJ2-5; the D gene is possibly TRBD1 (5 bases). The CDR3 contains 18 residues. CDR1 and CDR2 from the germline V gene are SEHNR and FQNEAQ (reference sequence). The CDR3 DNA follows: TGTGACAGCAGCTTGTCCCTCGTGGGGCGCCCCCTCCGGGAGACCCAGTACTTC. This encodes CDSSLSLVGRPLRETQYF.

There are a few counts of this clonotype. The chain recombines TRBV5-6 with TRBJ2-5; D is unclear. The V end lost 3 bases, the J end lost 5 bases, and 8 bases lay between the germline ends. Germline V CDR1 and CDR2: SGHDT, YYEEEE. CDR3 length equals 12 residues. CDR3: CASSWGVETQYF. The CDR3 bases are TGTGCCAGCAGCTGGGGTGTGGAGACCCAGTACTTC.

This clonotype was observed many times. As DNA, the CDR3 is TGTGCCAGCAGCCGGCTGTACTACGAGCAGTACTTC. Encoded protein: CASSRLYYEQYF. This rearrangement joins TRBV3-1 to TRBJ2-7; D remains ambiguous. This CDR3 has 12 residues. V was pared by 4 bases and J by 3 bases, with 7 bases between. The germline V gene has CDR1 LGHDT and CDR2 YNNKEL (reference sequence).

In its sample, this clonotype was seen many times. This chain uses TRBV5-6 with TRBJ2-7, with D uncertain. V lost 1 base and J 6 bases, leaving 14 bases between the germline ends. In germline, CDR1 is SGHDT, CDR2 YYEEEE. CDR3 length: 14 residues. The CDR3 DNA reads as TGTGCCAGCAGCTTGCAAGACCCCTGGGGCGAGCAGTACTTC. It encodes CASSLQDPWGEQYF.

This clonotype has only a few counts. A much bigger clone sits one base away, suggesting this may be a read error. The chain couples TRBV5-1 to TRBJ2-3, with TRBD2 as a possible D gene (6 bases). CDR3 size: 19 residues. Looked up from germline, CDR1 is SGHRS and CDR2 is YFSETQ. Trimming cost V 5 bases and J 2 bases, with 27 bases left between them. In DNA, the CDR3 is TGCGCCAGCAGTCTCCCCAGGGACGTGGAGGGACGGTTCACAGATACGCAGTATTTT. This translates into CASSLPRDVEGRFTDTQYF. The complete variable domain, with remaining parts taken from reference TRBV5-1 and TRBJ2-3, reads KAGVTQTPRYLIKTRGQQVTLSCSPISGHRSVSWYQQTPGQGLQFLFEYFSETQRNKGNFPGRFSGRQFSNSRSEMNVSTLELGDSALYLCASSLPRDVEGRFTDTQYFGPGTRLTVL.

This clonotype was observed at least ten times. The chain recombines TRBV18 with TRBJ1-1; D perhaps matches TRBD1 (5 bases). This CDR3 is built from 12 residues. Trimming took 3 bases from V and 4 from J, leaving 6 bases between them. In germline, CDR1 is KGHSH, CDR2 LQKENI. CDR3 amino acids: CASSPQGTEAFF. CDR3 nucleotides: TGTGCCAGCTCACCTCAGGGCACTGAAGCTTTCTTT.

This clonotype showed up many times. The V call is TRBV12-3 or TRBV12-4, the J call TRBJ1-5; perhaps TRBD1 as D (6 bases). V lost 7 bases to trimming and J lost 2 bases, with 15 bases between them. This CDR3 is 15 amino acids long. CDR3 residues: CASKFSDSGNQPQHF. Here the CDR3 DNA reads TGTGCCAGCAAATTCTCGGACAGCGGCAATCAGCCCCAGCATTTT.

At least ten counts were recorded for this clonotype. The CDR3 bases are TGTGCCACCAGTGAGTTAGCGGGAGGGTATCAAGAGACCCAGTACTTC. Translating gives CATSELAGGYQETQYF. This chain connects TRBV24-1 to TRBJ2-5, with 11 bases matching TRBD2. Germline V gives CDR1 KGHDR, CDR2 SFDVKD. V gave up 4 bases and J gave up 2 bases; unmatched junction bases: 5. The CDR3 covers 16 residues.

This clonotype has more than one count but fewer than ten. The V call is TRBV19, the J call TRBJ1-1; tentatively, D is TRBD1 (5 bases). Trimming removed 9 bases from V and 1 base from J, with 15 bases in between. This CDR3 has 14 amino acids. Germline V gene lookup returns CDR1 LNHDA and CDR2 SQIVND (reference sequence). The CDR3 DNA is TGTGCCAGCCGCTATGGGGGAGAGAACACTGAAGCTTTCTTT. It encodes CASRYGGENTEAFF. Looking up the rest from reference TRBV19 and TRBJ1-1 gives the full variable domain: DGGITQSPKYLFRKEGQNVTLSCEQNLNHDAMYWYRQDPGQGLRLIYYSQIVNDFQKGDIAEGYSVSREKKESFPLTVTSAQKNPTAFYLCASRYGGENTEAFFGQGTRLTVV.

On this clonotype itself: One end of the junction does not line up with germline, which may come from a read error. V usage is TRBV19 and J usage is TRBJ2-2, with 9 bases matching TRBD2. Germline loops: CDR1 LNHDA, CDR2 SQIVND (reference sequence). The CDR3 runs 18 residues. This CDR3 reads CASNPRSGSYPPTVELFF. CDR3 nucleotides: TGTGCCAGTAACCCCCGTAGCGGGAGTTATCCTCCCACCGTGGAGCTGTTTTTT.

This clonotype appeared a few times. The genes are TRBV28 and TRBJ1-3; D is ambiguous. V was trimmed by 3 bases and J by 4 bases, leaving 13 bases between them. The CDR3 spans 15 residues. Germline V gene lookup returns CDR1 MDHEN and CDR2 SYDVKM. The CDR3 is CASSLTWGFGNTIYF. CDR3 nucleotides: TGTGCCAGCAGTTTGACTTGGGGTTTCGGAAACACCATATATTTT.

The V gene is TRBV3-1, the J gene TRBJ2-2; D not resolved. Germline-derived CDR1 and CDR2 are LGHDT and YNNKEL (reference sequence). V was cut by 0 bases and J by 2 bases, with 4 bases left in between. The CDR3 contains 14 residues. CDR3 nucleotides: TGTGCCAGCAGCCAAGATTTAAACACCGGGGAGCTGTTTTTT. Encoded protein: CASSQDLNTGELFF.

The sample holds many counts of this clonotype. One end of the junction fails to match germline, which may point to a read error. V is TRBV2 and J is TRBJ2-3; weak D call: TRBD2 (6 bases). The CDR3 extends over 17 amino acids. The germline gives CDR1 SNHLY, CDR2 FYNNEI. CDR3 in DNA: TGTGCCAACAGTGCCTTGCGGGGTACCTCTAGCACAGATACGCAGTATTTT. Encoded protein: CANSALRGTSSTDTQYF.

This clonotype was found many times. V and J are TRBV18 and TRBJ1-5; D is unclear. V was shortened by 3 bases and J by 4 bases, with 19 bases between the two germline ends. Germline V lookup: CDR1 KGHSH, CDR2 LQKENI. The CDR3 covers 17 residues. CDR3 nucleotides: TGTGCCAGCTCACCTGAGCAACCTCCCCGTCTTAATCAGCCCCAGCATTTT. It is translated as CASSPEQPPRLNQPQHF.

A remark on this clonotype: A much larger clone is a single base away; this may be a read error. J is TRBJ1-3 and V is TRBV7-9; D is uncertain. The V and J ends lost 4 bases and 4 bases respectively, with 5 bases between them. From germline, CDR1 is SEHNR and CDR2 FQNEAQ (reference sequence). CDR3 size: 12 residues. DNA for the CDR3: TGTGCCAGCAGCTCCCTGGGAAACACCATATATTTT. This gives the protein CASSSLGNTIYF. The variable domain in full, completed from reference TRBV7-9 and TRBJ1-3, reads DTGVSQNPRHKITKRGQNVTFRCDPISEHNRLYWYRQTLGQGPEFLTYFQNEAQLEKSRLLSDRFSAERPKGSFSTLEIQRTEQGDSAMYLCASSSLGNTIYFGEGSWLTVV.